This TCR beta chain stems from a study of blood T cell repertoires in COVID-19. For the study at large: Italy, Spain and the United States were the sources of the convalescent and acute COVID-19 samples.

In the original workflow: For nucleated cells, counts were estimated from reference gene primer amplification. Here immunoSEQ multiplex PCR was the method, and the copy in TCRdb shows in-frame clones only, minus some. From that table come the V and J calls and clone size; the DNA was used to work out D and trimming. The repertoire holds hundreds of thousands of clones, with 88% as singletons. Patients of the Seattle cohort, enrolled during active infection, were followed longitudinally. The germline V gene encodes CDR1 SEHNR and CDR2 FQNEAQ (reference sequence). The CDR3 covers 13 residues. The V gene lost 2 bases and the J gene lost 5 bases, with 7 bases spanning the gap.

The sample comprised peripheral blood. This sequence was found in a woman aged 25 to 39 with COVID-19, enrolled during active disease. The genes are TRBV7-9 and TRBJ1-5, with D hard to call. The CDR3 loop reads CASSLSGDQPQHF. In nucleotides, the CDR3 is TGTGCCAGCAGCTTAAGTGGAGATCAGCCCCAGCATTTT.